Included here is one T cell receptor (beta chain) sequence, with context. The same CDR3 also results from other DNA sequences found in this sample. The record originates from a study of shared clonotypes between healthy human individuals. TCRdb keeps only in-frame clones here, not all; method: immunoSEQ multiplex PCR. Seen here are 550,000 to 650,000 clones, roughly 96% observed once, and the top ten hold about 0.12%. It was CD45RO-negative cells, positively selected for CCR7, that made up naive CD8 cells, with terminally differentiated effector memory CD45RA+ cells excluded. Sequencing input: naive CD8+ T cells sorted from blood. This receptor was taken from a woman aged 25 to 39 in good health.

The CDR3 region is CASSYGGTYEQYF. DNA for the CDR3: TGTGCCAGCAGTTATGGCGGTACCTACGAGCAGTACTTC. The gene calls are TRBV6-5 and TRBJ2-7, with D unclear. Germline V lookup: CDR1 MNHEY, CDR2 SVGAGI. The V end was cut by 3 bases, the J end by 2 bases, with 8 bases between. The CDR3 has 13 amino acids.